The 10 T cell receptor beta chains below all came from one sample that was sequenced in a study of cytomegalovirus exposure and HLA in healthy donors. The PCR ran on 60 Vbeta and 13 Jbeta primers. TCRdb's copy holds only in-frame clones and misses some; the assay was immunoSEQ multiplex PCR. The table records around 150,000 clones, about 64% of them present only once. The sample comprised PBMCs. The receptors come from a woman in her sixties in good health and CMV-seropositive.

The CDR3 DNA sequence: TGTGCCAGCAGTTATACAGTGAACACTGAAGCTTTCTTT. The encoded protein is CASSYTVNTEAFF. V is TRBV27 and J is TRBJ1-1; D is unclear. The CDR3 totals 13 residues. Germline V gene data show CDR1 as MNHEY and CDR2 as SMNVEV (reference sequence). Trimming stripped 4 bases from V and 0 bases from J, with 6 bases between.

V is TRBV15 and J is TRBJ2-1, with a weak D call TRBD2 (5 bases). The V gene's germline CDR1 is LNHNV and CDR2 YYDKDF (reference sequence). CDR3 length: 16 amino acids. Trimming cost V 0 bases and J 2 bases, with 11 bases left between them. DNA of the CDR3: TGTGCCACCAGCAGAGATGGCGCGGGCACCTACAATGAGCAGTTCTTC. It encodes CATSRDGAGTYNEQFF. The full variable domain, in which reference TRBV15 and TRBJ2-1 provide the parts outside the CDR3, is DAMVIQNPRYQVTQFGKPVTLSCSQTLNHNVMYWYQQKSSQAPKLLFHYYDKDFNNEADTPDNFQSRRPNTSFCFLDIRSPGLGDTAMYLCATSRDGAGTYNEQFFGPGTRLTVL.

The rearrangement links TRBV28 to TRBJ2-7; TRBD1 matches 9 bases. This CDR3 region has 15 residues. The J segment lost 6 bases and the V segment lost 6 bases, leaving 12 bases of the junction unmatched. Per the germline V gene, CDR1 is MDHEN and CDR2 is SYDVKM. CDR3 amino acids: CASSRPGTGPTEQYF. For the CDR3, the DNA is TGTGCCAGCAGCCGACCCGGGACAGGGCCTACCGAGCAGTACTTC.

The rearrangement links TRBV29-1 to TRBJ2-7; 12 nucleotides agree with TRBD1. Germline assignment: CDR1 SQVTM and CDR2 ANQGSEA. The CDR3 is made up of 15 amino acids. The V segment lost 5 bases and the J segment 1 base; nucleotides outside the gene matches: 6. CDR3 sequence reads: CSVRGGQGASYEQYF. For the CDR3, the DNA is TGCAGCGTTCGGGGGGGACAGGGGGCTTCCTACGAGCAGTACTTC.

The gene calls are TRBV27 and TRBJ2-3; D uncertain. Trimming pared 2 bases from V and 3 bases from J, leaving 3 bases between. The length of the CDR3 is 12 residues. Germline values: CDR1 MNHEY, CDR2 SMNVEV (reference sequence). The CDR3 DNA is TGTGCCAGCAGTTTACAGACAGATACGCAGTATTTT. It encodes CASSLQTDTQYF.

The chain joins TRBV29-1 to TRBJ2-1; possible D gene TRBD2, 7 bases. V was clipped by 6 bases and J by 0 bases, with 15 bases between them. This CDR3 comprises 15 residues. Germline V gene lookup returns CDR1 SQVTM and CDR2 ANQGSEA. The chain's CDR3 is CSVWGGPSSYNEQFF. The DNA for the CDR3 is TGCAGCGTCTGGGGGGGGCCCAGCTCCTACAATGAGCAGTTCTTC.

The rearrangement links TRBV6-1 to TRBJ1-5; 7 bases match TRBD1. CDR1 and CDR2 from the germline V gene are MNHNS and SASEGT. The trim removed 6 bases at V and 6 bases at J, leaving 8 bases unmatched. This CDR3 has 14 residues. The CDR3 here is CASRETGVGQPQHF. The CDR3 coding sequence is TGTGCCAGCAGGGAAACAGGGGTAGGTCAGCCCCAGCATTTT.

This clone was detected only once. The V gene is TRBV5-1, the J gene TRBJ2-7, with D perhaps matching TRBD2 (7 bases). Germline CDR1 reads SGHRS; CDR2 reads YFSETQ. The CDR3 is made up of 14 amino acids. Trimming pared 6 bases from V and 5 bases from J, leaving 18 bases between. This CDR3 reads CASTASGGGDEQYF. CDR3 sequence (DNA): TGCGCCAGCACCGCATCGGGGGGCGGCGACGAGCAGTACTTC.

V gene TRBV5-1 combines with J gene TRBJ2-1; weak D call: TRBD1 (6 bases). CDR1 and CDR2 (germline): SGHRS, YFSETQ. This CDR3 spans 16 amino acids. With 4 bases removed from V and 3 bases from J, the gap between germline ends came to 17 bases. The CDR3 DNA sequence: TGCGCCAGCAGCAGCCAGACAGGAGAGGTCTACAATGAGCAGTTCTTC. Its translation is CASSSQTGEVYNEQFF.

In DNA form, the CDR3 reads TGTGCCAGCAGCGTAGGGGTAGCGGGAGTGGATGAGACCCAGTACTTC. Translated, it gives CASSVGVAGVDETQYF. This chain joins TRBV9 and TRBJ2-5; the match to TRBD2 covers 9 bases. The CDR3 sequence is 16 residues long. Trimming cost V 0 bases and J 5 bases; bases outside gene matches: 8. Germline assignment: CDR1 SGDLS and CDR2 YYNGEE. Full variable domain (remainder filled in from reference TRBV9 and TRBJ2-5): DSGVTQTPKHLITATGQRVTLRCSPRSGDLSVYWYQQSLDQGLQFLIQYYNGEERAKGNILERFSAQQFPDLHSELNLSSLELGDSALYFCASSVGVAGVDETQYFGPGTRLLVL.